The TCR beta chain under discussion was sequenced for a study of T cell changes during pregnancy in multiple sclerosis. Measured with immunoSEQ multiplex PCR; TCRdb has only the in-frame clones, and not every one. Of about 40,000 clones listed, about 87% are singletons. Germline CDR1 and CDR2: MNHEY and SVGAGI. This CDR3 is 16 amino acids long. V lost 0 bases and J 8 bases, leaving 16 bases between the germline ends. The sequenced sample was peripheral blood, obtained in the first trimester of pregnancy. The rearrangement uses TRBV6-5 and TRBJ1-4, with no clear D. The receptor's source is a female donor in good health, enrolled as a control in a pregnancy study. The CDR3 protein is CASSYSSGAPSEKLFF. CDR3 sequence (DNA): TGTGCCAGCAGTTACTCTTCCGGAGCCCCAAGCGAAAAACTGTTTTTT.